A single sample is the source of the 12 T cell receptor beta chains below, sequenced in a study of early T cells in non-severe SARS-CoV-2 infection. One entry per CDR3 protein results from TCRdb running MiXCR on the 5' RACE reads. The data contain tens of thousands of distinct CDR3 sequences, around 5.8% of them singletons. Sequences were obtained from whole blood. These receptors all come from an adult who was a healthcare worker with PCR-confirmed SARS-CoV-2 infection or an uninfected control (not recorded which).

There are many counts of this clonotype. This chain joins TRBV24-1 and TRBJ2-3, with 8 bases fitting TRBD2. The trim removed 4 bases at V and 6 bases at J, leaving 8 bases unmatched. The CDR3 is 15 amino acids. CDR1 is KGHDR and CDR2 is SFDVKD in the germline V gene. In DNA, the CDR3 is TGTGCCACCAGTGAAGCAGCGGGGGCTGGGGATACGCAGTATTTT. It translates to CATSEAAGAGDTQYF.

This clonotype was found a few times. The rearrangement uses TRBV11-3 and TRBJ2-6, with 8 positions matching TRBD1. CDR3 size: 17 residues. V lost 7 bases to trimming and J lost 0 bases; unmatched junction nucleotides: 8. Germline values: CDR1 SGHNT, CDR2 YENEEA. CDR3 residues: CASTRQGAVSGANVLTF. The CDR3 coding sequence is TGTGCCAGCACCCGCCAGGGGGCTGTCTCTGGGGCCAACGTCCTGACTTTC.

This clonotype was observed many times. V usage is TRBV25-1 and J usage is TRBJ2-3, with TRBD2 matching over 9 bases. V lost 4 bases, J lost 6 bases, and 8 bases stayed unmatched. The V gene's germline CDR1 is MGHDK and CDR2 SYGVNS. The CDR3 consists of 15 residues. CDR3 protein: CASSASGEIKDTQYF. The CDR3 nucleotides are TGTGCCAGCAGTGCTAGCGGGGAGATCAAGGATACGCAGTATTTT.

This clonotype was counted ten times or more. Here the CDR3 reads CASSLAETTGEQYF. The CDR3 DNA is TGTGCCAGCAGCTTAGCTGAGACGACAGGCGAGCAGTACTTC. This sequence joins TRBV7-6 and TRBJ2-7; D may be TRBD1 (6 bases). CDR3 length: 14 residues. V lost 0 bases and J 6 bases, leaving 12 bases between the germline ends. Per the germline V gene, CDR1 is SGHVS and CDR2 is FNYEAQ. Using reference TRBV7-6 and TRBJ2-7 for the parts outside the CDR3, the full variable domain is GAGVSQSPRYKVTKRGQDVALRCDPISGHVSLYWYRQALGQGPEFLTYFNYEAQQDKSGLPNDRFSAERPEGSISTLTIQRTEQRDSAMYRCASSLAETTGEQYFGPGTRLTVT.

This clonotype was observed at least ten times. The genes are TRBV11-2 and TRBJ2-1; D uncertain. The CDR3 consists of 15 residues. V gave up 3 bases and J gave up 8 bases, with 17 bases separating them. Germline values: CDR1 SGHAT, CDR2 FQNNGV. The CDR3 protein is CASSFWGSPNDEQFF. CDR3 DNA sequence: TGTGCCAGCAGCTTTTGGGGATCCCCTAACGATGAGCAGTTCTTC.

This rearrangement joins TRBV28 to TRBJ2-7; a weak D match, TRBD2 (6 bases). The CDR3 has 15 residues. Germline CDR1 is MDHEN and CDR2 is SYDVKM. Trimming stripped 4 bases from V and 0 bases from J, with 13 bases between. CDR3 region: CASSYGLANSYEQYF. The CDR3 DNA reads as TGTGCCAGCAGTTATGGGCTAGCGAACTCCTACGAGCAGTACTTC.

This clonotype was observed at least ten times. The CDR3 sequence: CASTKGITGELFF. CDR3 coding DNA: TGTGCCAGCACCAAGGGGATCACCGGGGAGCTGTTTTTT. This chain connects TRBV6-5 to TRBJ2-2; tentative D call: TRBD1 (5 bases). This CDR3 is 13 amino acids long. The germline gives CDR1 MNHEY, CDR2 SVGAGI. Deletions cut 7 bases from V and 4 bases from J, with 10 bases between.

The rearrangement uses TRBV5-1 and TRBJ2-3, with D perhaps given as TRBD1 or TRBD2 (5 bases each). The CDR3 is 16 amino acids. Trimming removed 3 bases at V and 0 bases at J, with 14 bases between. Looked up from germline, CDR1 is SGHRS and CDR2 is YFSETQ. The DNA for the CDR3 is TGCGCCAGCAGCTCGGGGACCTCCCTTAGCACAGATACGCAGTATTTT. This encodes CASSSGTSLSTDTQYF.

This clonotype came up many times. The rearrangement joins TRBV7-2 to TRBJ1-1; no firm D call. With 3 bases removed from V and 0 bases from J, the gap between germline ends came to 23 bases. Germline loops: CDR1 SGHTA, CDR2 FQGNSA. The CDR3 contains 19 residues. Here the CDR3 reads CASSFSEGSWDLLNTEAFF. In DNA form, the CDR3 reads TGTGCCAGCAGCTTCTCGGAAGGTTCTTGGGATCTCTTGAACACTGAAGCTTTCTTT.

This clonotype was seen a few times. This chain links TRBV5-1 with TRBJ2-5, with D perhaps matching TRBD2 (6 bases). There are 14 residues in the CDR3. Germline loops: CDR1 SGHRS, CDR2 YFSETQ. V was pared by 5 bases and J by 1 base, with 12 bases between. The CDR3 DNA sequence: TGCGCCAGCAGATCCGGGACTTTCCAAGAGACCCAGTACTTC. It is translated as CASRSGTFQETQYF.

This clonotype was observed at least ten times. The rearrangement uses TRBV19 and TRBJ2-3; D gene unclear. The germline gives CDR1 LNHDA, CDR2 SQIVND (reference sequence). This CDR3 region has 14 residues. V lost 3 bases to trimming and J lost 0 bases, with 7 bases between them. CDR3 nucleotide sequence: TGTGCCAGTAGTATCGACCTTAGCACAGATACGCAGTATTTT. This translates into CASSIDLSTDTQYF.

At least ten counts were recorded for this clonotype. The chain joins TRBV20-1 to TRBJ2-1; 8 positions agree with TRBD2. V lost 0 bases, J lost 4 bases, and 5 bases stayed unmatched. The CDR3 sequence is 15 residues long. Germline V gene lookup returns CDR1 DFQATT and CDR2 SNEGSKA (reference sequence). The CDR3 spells CSARDRAGGYNEQFF. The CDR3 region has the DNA TGCAGTGCTAGAGACCGCGCGGGAGGTTACAATGAGCAGTTCTTC.